The rows below give T cell receptor beta chains drawn from one sample of a study of OX40 agonist ivuxolimab in advanced cancers. Clones were sequenced by immunoSEQ multiplex PCR, and TCRdb holds only the in-frame ones, with some missing. The table lists about 150,000 clones, 90% to 95% of them singletons. This material consisted of CD4+ or CD8+ T cells sorted from blood, taken in a trial of the OX40 agonist ivuxolimab. All receptors derive from an adult with an advanced solid tumor such as melanoma, head and neck, liver or kidney cancer. The conserved cysteine and the conserved F or W are not part of the CDR3 here. Clone size, where shown, is once, few, many, or a class for clones that have expanded.

J gene,V gene,CDR3 length,clone size,CDR3 protein
TRBJ1-2,TRBV7-8,11,-,ASSLAGLYGYT
TRBJ2-7,TRBV5-8,12,-,ASSLGRGPYEQY
TRBJ1-1,TRBV7-2,11,-,ASSSQENTEAF
TRBJ2-7,TRBV4-2,15,once,ASSQEVRTSGSYEQY
TRBJ2-7,TRBV11-2,11,-,ASSPGQSYEQY
TRBJ1-1,TRBV7-2,12,once,ASSYNRQGRKAF
TRBJ2-6,TRBV5-1,15,-,ASSLQGSNSGANVLT
TRBJ1-2,TRBV5-1,12,-,ASSPAVVPYGYT
TRBJ1-1,TRBV18,16,-,ASSPLQGSGARDTEAF
TRBJ2-7,TRBV7-9,12,-,ASSFRQDSYEQY
TRBJ1-2,TRBV2,12,-,ASGLRGPNYGYT
TRBJ1-1,TRBV4-1,15,-,ASSQGGARYMNTEAF
TRBJ1-5,TRBV27,13,-,ASSTRQGGNQPQH
TRBJ1-1,TRBV19,11,-,ASSSGLYTEAF
TRBJ2-7,TRBV5-4,12,-,ASSSGGHVYEQY
TRBJ1-3,TRBV7-9,13,once,ASSPNGPAGNTIY
TRBJ1-2,TRBV6-4,11,-,ASSAGQGGGYT